This T cell receptor (beta chain) was sequenced in a study of graft-versus-host responses after intestinal transplantation. Study outcomes and limitations: Early after transplant, HvG clones declined as circulating GvH clones peaked. Allografts of one patient group, those with graft-donor T cell macrochimerism, had high graft-versus-host to host-versus-graft clonal ratios.

This clone was seen only once. Its antigen remains unidentified. The V and J ends lost 5 bases and 6 bases respectively, with 8 bases between them. The CDR3 is 11 residues long. Germline CDR1 is SGHAT and CDR2 is FQNNGV. Only in-frame clones appear in the TCRdb table, and some are missing; sequencing was by immunoSEQ multiplex PCR. This table has roughly 110,000 clones, around 90% appearing once. Material: unstimulated CD4+ T cells sorted from spleen or lymph node cells, obtained before transplant. The TCR was taken from a human donor who was the organ donor for an intestinal transplant. V usage is TRBV11-2 and J usage is TRBJ2-7; D not certain. The CDR3 sequence: CASSRNAEQYF. The CDR3 DNA follows: TGTGCCAGCAGCCGAAATGCCGAGCAGTACTTC.